This T cell receptor beta chain was retrieved from a study of T cells expressing NK-cell markers. Study summary: It was from sorted CD3+CD56+NKG2C+, CD3+CD56+NKG2C- and CD3+CD56-NKG2C+ T cells that TCR beta repertoires came. Study outcomes and limitations: Dominant NKG2C+ clonotypes accounted for roughly 1.0-7.5% of CD8+ T cells in more than 5 donors.

Reanalyzing the 5' RACE reads, TCRdb keeps one entry per CDR3 protein, without DNA. The sample has some 280,000 distinct CDR3 sequences. A note on this clonotype: Its target is unknown.

CDR1 and CDR2 (germline): LGHNA, YSLEER. The CDR3 extends over 15 amino acids. The source material was blood T cells: a sorted CD56 or NKG2C T cell subset, CD4+ or CD8+ T cells, or bulk PBMC T cells (not recorded which). The genes are TRBV4-3 and TRBJ2-2; TCRdb's D call, TRBD2, is unchecked because there is no DNA. The source of this sequence is a man aged 18 to 30 in good health. This CDR3 is CASSPAGGLDGELFF.